These 10 T cell receptor beta chains originate from one sample sequenced in a study of blood T cell repertoires in COVID-19. Libraries were prepared by immunoSEQ multiplex PCR; TCRdb keeps only in-frame clonotypes and omits some of them. The profile shows approximately 290,000 clones, roughly 90% of them singletons. The material sequenced was peripheral blood. Every receptor here comes from a man between 25 and 39 years old with acute or convalescent COVID-19.

The chain links TRBV5-6 to TRBJ2-7, with TRBD1 matching over 10 bases. The length of the CDR3 is 18 residues. Per the germline V gene, CDR1 is SGHDT and CDR2 is YYEEEE. Losses at the gene ends were 1 base for V and 6 bases for J; bases not matched to a gene: 16. CDR3 DNA: TGTGCCAGCAGCTTGTTGTTCCTTATGGGACAGGGGATATCCGAGCAGTACTTC. Its protein is CASSLLFLMGQGISEQYF.

The chain carries TRBV10-1 and TRBJ2-3; D gene ambiguous. CDR1 is WNHNN, CDR2 SYGVQD, per germline (reference sequence). The ends were cut back, 0 bases at V and 0 bases at J, with 7 bases in the middle. The CDR3 has 15 residues. This chain's CDR3 is CASSESVTSTDTQYF. The DNA for the CDR3 is TGCGCCAGCAGTGAGTCAGTTACTAGCACAGATACGCAGTATTTT.

The chain is built from TRBV9 and TRBJ2-1, with 8 bases fitting TRBD2. Germline trimming cut 4 bases from V and 7 bases from J; bases unmatched to any gene: 7. The CDR3 runs to 14 residues. Germline lookup yields CDR1 SGDLS and CDR2 YYNGEE. CDR3: CASSRGLARNEQFF. Here the CDR3 DNA reads TGTGCCAGCAGCCGAGGACTAGCAAGGAATGAGCAGTTCTTC.

Concerning this clone: Different DNA sequences within this sample yield the same CDR3. This chain links TRBV3-1 (or the pseudogene TRBV3-2) with TRBJ1-4; weak D call: TRBD1 (5 bases). Trimming pared 5 bases from V and 14 bases from J, leaving 15 bases between. This CDR3 has 12 amino acids. Germline V lookup: CDR1 LGHDT, CDR2 YNNKEL (reference sequence). CDR3 DNA: TGTGCCAGCAGCAAAAGACAAGGGGCTCTGTTTTTT. Translation gives CASSKRQGALFF.

The chain joins TRBV6-5 to TRBJ2-5, with TRBD2 as a possible D gene (6 bases). V lost 7 bases to trimming and J lost 4 bases, with 19 bases between them. CDR3 length: 15 amino acids. Per germline, CDR1 MNHEY and CDR2 SVGAGI. The CDR3, as DNA: TGTGCCAGCACCCTCGGATTAGCGGAGCGAGAGACCCAGTACTTC. It codes for CASTLGLAERETQYF.

The V and J genes are TRBV5-6 and TRBJ2-7; TRBD1 agrees at 7 bases. V was clipped by 0 bases and J by 3 bases; unmatched bases: 6. This CDR3 comprises 15 residues. Germline assignment: CDR1 SGHDT and CDR2 YYEEEE. This chain's CDR3 is CASSLVAGGYYEQYF. The CDR3, as DNA: TGTGCCAGCAGCTTGGTGGCAGGGGGATACTACGAGCAGTACTTC. Based on the CDR3 plus reference TRBV5-6 and TRBJ2-7, the full variable domain is DAGVTQSPTHLIKTRGQQVTLRCSPKSGHDTVSWYQQALGQGPQFIFQYYEEEERQRGNFPDRFSGHQFPNYSSELNVNALLLGDSALYLCASSLVAGGYYEQYFGPGTRLTVT.

This rearrangement joins TRBV27 to TRBJ2-1; TRBD1 matches at 7 bases. Germline V gene data show CDR1 as MNHEY and CDR2 as SMNVEV (reference sequence). The CDR3 length is 14 residues. V lost 8 bases, J lost 0 bases, and 4 bases stayed unmatched. CDR3 sequence (DNA): TGTGCCAGCGGCCACAGGGGCTCCTACAATGAGCAGTTCTTC. Translation: CASGHRGSYNEQFF.

The chain recombines TRBV2 with TRBJ1-6; D remains ambiguous. Germline CDR1 reads SNHLY; CDR2 reads FYNNEI. The V and J ends lost 6 bases and 5 bases respectively, with 14 bases between them. This CDR3 spans 15 amino acids. The CDR3 reads CASSPYRGDNSPLHF. The CDR3 coding sequence is TGTGCCAGCAGCCCCTACCGGGGTGATAATTCACCCCTCCACTTT.

The V and J genes are TRBV9 and TRBJ2-2; no reliable D call. The CDR3 has 15 residues. V was pared by 0 bases and J by 2 bases, with 8 bases between. CDR1 SGDLS and CDR2 YYNGEE come from the germline V gene. The CDR3 spells CASSVDGLNTGELFF. The CDR3 DNA sequence: TGTGCCAGCAGCGTAGATGGCTTAAACACCGGGGAGCTGTTTTTT. Using reference TRBV9 and TRBJ2-2 for the parts outside the CDR3, the full variable domain is DSGVTQTPKHLITATGQRVTLRCSPRSGDLSVYWYQQSLDQGLQFLIQYYNGEERAKGNILERFSAQQFPDLHSELNLSSLELGDSALYFCASSVDGLNTGELFFGEGSRLTVL.

The chain couples TRBV29-1 to TRBJ1-5; D is unclear. The germline V and J ends were trimmed by 4 bases and 4 bases, with 8 bases remaining between them. The CDR3 runs 12 residues. Germline CDR1 and CDR2: SQVTM and ANQGSEA. The CDR3 sequence is CSVGSGNQPQHF. CDR3 in DNA: TGCAGCGTTGGGTCCGGTAATCAGCCCCAGCATTTT.